One and the same sample provided the 17 T cell receptor beta chains below, sequenced in a study of blood T cell repertoires in COVID-19 (dated by TCRdb to 2018 to 2020). The library came from the immunoSEQ multiplex PCR assay. TCRdb mirrors the immuneACCESS table, restricted to in-frame sequences. Some clones are absent from its copies; in checked studies, under half trace to an unresolved V gene, and the reason for the others is unknown. Present in this sample are approximately 240,000 clones, about 90% of which were seen just once. The ten most abundant clones make up 1.9% of the sample. The sequenced sample consisted of PBMCs or T cells enriched from blood (not recorded which). All receptors come from a woman younger than 30 who had recovered from COVID-19.

This chain connects TRBV12-3 or TRBV12-4 to TRBJ2-2, with D maybe TRBD2 (6 bases). The CDR3 runs 13 residues. Trimming left V 7 bases short and J 6 bases short, with 12 bases between. Here the CDR3 DNA reads TGTGCCAGCAATCGGGACTTGTCCGGGGAGCTGTTTTTT. It codes for CASNRDLSGELFF.

The chain employs TRBV1 and TRBJ2-2; the D segment call TRBD2 is taken from the table without a DNA check. TRBV1 is marked as a pseudogene. The length of the CDR3 is 17 residues. In nucleotides, the CDR3 is TGCACCAGCAGCCAAACCGGGACTAGCGGGAACACCGGGGAGCTGTTTTTT. It translates to CTSSQTGTSGNTGELFF.

This chain joins TRBV10-2 and TRBJ1-6, with a tentative D call TRBD1 (6 bases). There are 15 residues in the CDR3. Germline CDR1 reads WSHSY; CDR2 reads SAAADI. The V and J ends lost 3 bases and 10 bases respectively, with 16 bases between them. The CDR3 nucleotides read TGCGCCAGCAGTGATTACGGGGCGGGGGGCTCACCCCTCCACTTT. Its translation is CASSDYGAGGSPLHF.

This clone occurred once. J is TRBJ2-5 and V is TRBV10-3; 11 bases line up with TRBD2. CDR1 is ENHRY, CDR2 SYGVKD, per germline. The CDR3 has 18 amino acids. J lost 5 bases, V lost 6 bases, and 17 bases had no gene match. Here the CDR3 DNA reads TGTGCCATCAGCCCCTGGAGGGTAGCGGGAGGGCAGGTCGAGACCCAGTACTTC. Translation: CAISPWRVAGGQVETQYF.

This chain connects TRBV9 to TRBJ2-5; D is uncertain. Germline V gene lookup returns CDR1 SGDLS and CDR2 YYNGEE. The CDR3 consists of 14 residues. Between the trimmed V and J ends, which lost 6 bases and 2 bases, there was a span of 14 bases. The CDR3 DNA sequence: TGTGCCAGCACCCGACACGTGAGTCAAGAGACCCAGTACTTC. Translated: CASTRHVSQETQYF.

This rearrangement joins TRBV19 to TRBJ2-2; TRBD1 aligns across 9 bases. Per germline, CDR1 LNHDA and CDR2 SQIVND (reference sequence). Trimming took 5 bases from V and 4 from J; bases not matched to a gene: 5. The CDR3 has 15 residues. DNA for the CDR3: TGTGCCAGTAGTTGGGGGACAGGGTCCACCGGGGAGCTGTTTTTT. This translates into CASSWGTGSTGELFF.

A single count supports this clone. The rearrangement uses TRBV28 and TRBJ2-3; 9 bases agree with TRBD1. Germline values: CDR1 MDHEN, CDR2 SYDVKM. This CDR3 spans 16 amino acids. V was pared by 3 bases and J by 5 bases, with 9 bases of the junction left unmatched. Written as DNA, the CDR3 is TGTGCCAGCAGTTTCCCCCCGGGACAGGGAAGAGATACGCAGTATTTT. As protein: CASSFPPGQGRDTQYF.

The DNA for the CDR3 is TGTGCCAGCAGCAAAGCGGGGACTCGGGAGCAGTACTTC. Residues: CASSKAGTREQYF. The rearrangement uses TRBV5-4 and TRBJ2-7, with 7 bases aligning to TRBD2. After removal of 4 bases from V and 7 bases from J, the junction contained 8 bases not matched to a gene. The V gene's germline CDR1 is SGHNT and CDR2 YYREEE (reference sequence). This CDR3 contains 13 residues. The full variable domain, with the rest looked up from reference TRBV5-4 and TRBJ2-7, is ETGVTQSPTHLIKTRGQQVTLRCSSQSGHNTVSWYQQALGQGPQFIFQYYREEENGRGNFPPRFSGLQFPNYSSELNVNALELDDSALYLCASSKAGTREQYFGPGTRLTVT.

This clone was seen more than once but under ten times. This chain joins TRBV4-2 and TRBJ1-6; D is unclear. The CDR3 loop spans 14 amino acids. CDR1 is LGHNA and CDR2 is YNFKEQ in the germline V gene. Trimming took 0 bases from V and 13 from J, leaving 13 bases between them. For the CDR3, the DNA is TGTGCCAGCAGCCAAGAGGAGCACCCGGGGCCCCTCCACTTT. It encodes CASSQEEHPGPLHF.

V is TRBV7-9 and J is TRBJ2-7, with 14 bases lining up with TRBD2. Germline V gene sequence: CDR1 SEHNR, CDR2 FQNEAQ (reference sequence). The V and J ends lost 3 bases and 3 bases, in that order; junction bases with no gene match: 1. The CDR3 length is 15 residues. CDR3 DNA sequence: TGTGCCAGCAGCTTTGGGACTAGCGGGAGCTACGAGCAGTACTTC. This translates into CASSFGTSGSYEQYF.

This clone was found once. The chain carries TRBV5-1 and TRBJ1-2; D remains ambiguous. The ends were cut back, 4 bases at V and 4 bases at J, with 11 bases in the middle. CDR1 is SGHRS, CDR2 YFSETQ, per germline. This CDR3 has 13 residues. The CDR3 region is CASSPDGLYGYTF. The CDR3 nucleotides are TGCGCCAGCAGCCCGGACGGACTCTATGGCTACACCTTC. Full variable domain (outside the CDR3, taken from reference TRBV5-1 and TRBJ1-2): KAGVTQTPRYLIKTRGQQVTLSCSPISGHRSVSWYQQTPGQGLQFLFEYFSETQRNKGNFPGRFSGRQFSNSRSEMNVSTLELGDSALYLCASSPDGLYGYTFGSGTRLTVV.

Here the CDR3 DNA reads TGTGCCTCCGCCGGGGTTTCCAACACTGAAGCTTTCTTT. It codes for CASAGVSNTEAFF. The chain joins TRBV10-3 to TRBJ1-1; D gene ambiguous. The CDR3 loop spans 13 amino acids. CDR1 and CDR2 (germline): ENHRY, SYGVKD. The V and J ends lost 11 bases and 2 bases respectively, with 15 bases between them.

The chain uses TRBV5-1 and TRBJ2-3, with D possibly TRBD1 on 5 matching bases. Germline lookup yields CDR1 SGHRS and CDR2 YFSETQ. This CDR3 is 17 amino acids long. With 0 bases removed from V and 6 bases from J, the gap between germline ends came to 20 bases. The CDR3 region has the DNA TGCGCCAGCAGCTTGGACCCCTCCCCAGACAGTGCGGATACGCAGTATTTT. Residues: CASSLDPSPDSADTQYF.

This chain links TRBV9 with TRBJ2-6; 8 bases are shared with TRBD1. Germline V lookup: CDR1 SGDLS, CDR2 YYNGEE. The CDR3 has 18 residues. V dropped 4 bases and J dropped 1; count of bases not matched to a gene: 10. Here the CDR3 DNA reads TGTGCCAGCAGCATCAGACAGGGGTTGGAGTCTGGGGCCAACGTCCTGACTTTC. Translated, it gives CASSIRQGLESGANVLTF. Complete variable domain (other parts from reference TRBV9 and TRBJ2-6): DSGVTQTPKHLITATGQRVTLRCSPRSGDLSVYWYQQSLDQGLQFLIQYYNGEERAKGNILERFSAQQFPDLHSELNLSSLELGDSALYFCASSIRQGLESGANVLTFGAGSRLTVL.

The chain uses TRBV19 and TRBJ1-6, with D perhaps TRBD1 (5 bases). Germline V gene sequence: CDR1 LNHDA, CDR2 SQIVND (reference sequence). V dropped 8 bases and J dropped 9 bases, with 17 bases sitting between them. This CDR3 is built from 14 residues. This chain's CDR3 is CASGSRQGFSPLHF. The CDR3 coding sequence is TGTGCCAGTGGGTCGCGGCAGGGTTTTTCACCCCTCCACTTT.

This clone was seen a handful of times. This chain uses TRBV28 with TRBJ1-5; weak D call: TRBD1 (6 bases). The CDR3 consists of 15 residues. Per the germline V gene, CDR1 is MDHEN and CDR2 is SYDVKM. Trimming shortened V by 2 bases and J by 0 bases, and 8 bases separated the two germline ends. The CDR3 protein is CASSLPGDSNQPQHF. The DNA for the CDR3 is TGTGCCAGCAGTTTACCAGGGGATAGCAATCAGCCCCAGCATTTT.

The chain uses TRBV7-3 and TRBJ2-1; 9 positions agree with TRBD1. Germline V gene lookup returns CDR1 SGHTA and CDR2 FQGTGA. The CDR3 is made up of 14 amino acids. V trimming: 5 bases; J trimming: 7 bases; junction bases outside the gene matches: 6. DNA for the CDR3: TGTGCCAGCAGCGCGGGGACAGGGTGGAATGAGCAGTTCTTC. Translated, it gives CASSAGTGWNEQFF.